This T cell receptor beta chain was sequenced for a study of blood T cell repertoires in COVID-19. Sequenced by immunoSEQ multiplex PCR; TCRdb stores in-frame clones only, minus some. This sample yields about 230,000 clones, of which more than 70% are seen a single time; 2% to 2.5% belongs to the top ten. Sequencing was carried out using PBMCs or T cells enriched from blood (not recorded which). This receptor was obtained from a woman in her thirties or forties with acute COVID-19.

The CDR3 bases are TGTGCCAGCAGCTCGCGGAGGGTGGATGAAGCTTTCTTT. It is translated as CASSSRRVDEAFF. The V gene is TRBV11-2, the J gene TRBJ1-1; the D is unclear. Germline values: CDR1 SGHAT, CDR2 FQNNGV. Trimming shortened V by 4 bases and J by 7 bases, and 13 bases separated the two germline ends. The CDR3 contains 13 residues.